Below, one T cell receptor (beta chain) is given with its context. It has no known antigen specificity. No per-base quality is available; no much larger clone lies one base away. Donors were healthy HIV-negative adults with no recently reported acute infections or vaccinations. Every donor was a Caucasian adult living in Nashville, Tennessee, USA. CD4+ T cells were enriched by magnetic negative selection, after which naive cells were positively selected on CD45RA and the negative fraction was taken as the memory subset. After blood collection by leukapheresis, PBMCs were isolated using Ficoll-Histopaque density gradient centrifugation and then cryopreserved in the vapor phase of liquid nitrogen. Purity and quantity of every magnetically sorted T cell population were checked by analytical flow cytometry. Each sorted fraction had its genomic DNA isolated and then quantified by UV absorbance on a Nanodrop 2000c.

The data derive from a study of shared clonotypes between healthy human individuals (TCRdb year 2020). The study in broad terms: The cohort included three men and two women between 18 and 49 years of age. For each donor, CD4 naive and CD4 memory were each run on three plates, CD8 naive on two plates, and CD8 memory on one plate. Libraries were prepared and TCR repertoires were sequenced by different laboratories using diverse techniques, in order to increase sequencing depth and limit assay-specific biases. Each donor's leukapheresis produced roughly between about 0.8 and 8.9 billion PBMCs. The study deeply sequenced blood TCR repertoires of about 5 healthy adults to estimate repertoire size and the extent of clonotype sharing between individuals.

TCR CDR3 regions were amplified from genomic DNA by multiplex PCR using the deep immunoSEQ assay. Extracted genomic DNA from each cell subset was spread evenly across all wells of several immunoSEQ 96-well plates, with each plate serving as a replicate. For sorted subsets, roughly 0.2 ug genomic DNA, equal to about 30,000 T cell genomes, was loaded into each replicate PCR. Purified libraries were measured with a Qubit 3.0 fluorometer, size-checked on a Bioanalyzer 2100, and measured again with the KAPA Library Quantification kit. Every immunoSEQ 96-well plate was sequenced on a dedicated single-read 150-cycle Illumina NextSeq 550 flow cell. As for how the authors treated the data: Because only junctional sequences without quality scores were contained in the immunoSEQ output, filtering matching that applied to full-length reads could not be performed. Sequences were annotated with PyIR, a Python wrapper for IgBLAST v1.9, and V/J genes and CDR3 were assigned using IMGT germline references. Reads were removed for weak V/J assignments (E-value above 1e-6), missing CDR3, stop codons, out-of-frame junctions, or ambiguous translated residues. V3J clonotypes were defined as sequences sharing an identical inferred V gene, J gene, and CDR3 amino acid sequence. Percentage overlap between repertoires was computed as shared unique clonotypes divided by the size of the smaller repertoire. Richness of each repertoire was evaluated using RTK rarefaction, the Chao1 estimator, and Recon v2.1 estimates of unobserved clonotypes. OLGA was used to compute generation probabilities for all TCRbeta clonotypes that the gDNA method yielded from a few donors. Not all clones reach the TCRdb copy of this immuneACCESS table, which keeps in-frame sequences only. Checked studies attribute under half of the gap to unresolved V genes and leave the rest unexplained. V, J and clone size are taken as reported in that table, and D and trimming were inferred from the DNA itself. The sample contains about 1 million clones, approximately 68% of them found a single time. Of the sample, over 1.3% falls within the top ten clones.

Overall study results and their limits: Compared with non-shared clonotypes, clonotypes shared by all four sorted-subset donors had higher generation probabilities. The small number of donors limited the genetic and exposure-history diversity represented. Rarefaction of sorted-subset datasets indicated incomplete sequencing despite the large sequencing depth. Estimated clonotype richness was generally larger for naive than for memory subsets. Sampling was restricted to blood, and TCR repertoires in tissues likely differ from the TCR repertoires found in blood. Based on pairwise subsampling, the degree of clonotype sharing among donors was expected to be affected by sequencing depth. Sharing across several donors was observed for around 5% of naive CD4, less than 4% of naive CD8, about 2.3% of memory CD4, and about 0.4% of memory CD8 clonotypes.

The CDR3 runs 16 amino acids, cysteine and phenylalanine included. The DNA shown is the 48-base CDR3, in frame from base 1. CDR1 and CDR2, looked up from the germline V gene (reference sequence), are SGHNT and YYREEE. Germline trimming amounts to 4 bases on V and 4 bases on J, with 9 as the count of junction bases outside the gene matches. The chain employs TRBV5-4 and TRBJ2-2; TRBD2 matches 8 bases in the middle. The receptor was derived from a man in his late teens or twenties in good health. The sample was memory CD4+ T cells sorted from blood. The cell subset or site label, as the study defines it: CD45RA-negative fraction. The bases are TGTGCCAGCAGCCCTCGGGGGGGCCAAAGCACCGGGGAGCTGTTTTTT. Its amino acids are CASSPRGGQSTGELFF.